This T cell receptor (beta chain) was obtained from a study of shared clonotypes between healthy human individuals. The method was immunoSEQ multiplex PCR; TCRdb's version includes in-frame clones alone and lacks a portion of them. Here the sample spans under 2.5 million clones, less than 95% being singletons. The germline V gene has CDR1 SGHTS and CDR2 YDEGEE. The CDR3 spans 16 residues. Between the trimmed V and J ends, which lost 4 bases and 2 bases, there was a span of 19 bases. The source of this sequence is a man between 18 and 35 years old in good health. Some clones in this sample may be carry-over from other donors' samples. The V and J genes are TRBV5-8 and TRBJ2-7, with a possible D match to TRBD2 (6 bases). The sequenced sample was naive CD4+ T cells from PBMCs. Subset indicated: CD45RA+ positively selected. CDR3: CASSPLPTSPTYEQYF. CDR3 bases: TGTGCCAGCAGCCCACTACCGACTAGTCCCACCTACGAGCAGTACTTC.